This T cell receptor beta chain came from a study of OX40 agonist ivuxolimab in advanced cancers. Turning to the study itself: Of mixed ages from about 20 to 80 and averaging approximately 60 years, the group was over 80% male. Findings and caveats of the study: The authors also found low normalized T-cell clonal expansion in some nonresponders. CD8+ T cells (on average) carried more expanded clones than CD4+ T cells.

Clones were read by immunoSEQ multiplex PCR, and TCRdb kept only the in-frame ones, dropping some. The profile covers some 35,000 clones, with about 85% appearing a single time and about two fifths taken by the ten largest. Of note for this clone: The antigen is undetermined.

Trimming took off 3 bases at V and 1 base at J, with 14 bases between the two ends. Germline loops: CDR1 SGHNT, CDR2 YYREEE (reference sequence). The CDR3 covers 15 residues. The input for sequencing was CD4+ or CD8+ T cells sorted from blood, taken in a trial of the OX40 agonist ivuxolimab. This chain connects TRBV5-4 to TRBJ2-7; the D is unclear. The clonotype originates from an adult with an advanced solid tumor such as melanoma, head and neck, liver or kidney cancer. The CDR3 sequence is CASSSEYYSSYEQYF. CDR3 coding DNA: TGTGCCAGCAGCTCGGAATATTATTCATCCTACGAGCAGTACTTC.